A single sample is the source of the 3 T cell receptor beta chains below, sequenced in a study of a mutant IDH1 vaccine in newly diagnosed glioma. Which antigens these TCRs recognize remains unknown. This table comes from immunoSEQ multiplex PCR, and its TCRdb copy is limited to in-frame clones, with some not included. Here the sample spans approximately 44,000 clones, 70% to 80% being singletons. The time point here: week 35, safety follow-up. Vaccination used 300 ug of mutant IDH1 20-mer peptide per dose, with topical imiquimod. Here the sequenced sample was PBMCs, taken from a glioma patient whose treatment included an IDH1 peptide vaccine. These receptors all stem from a man in his forties with glioma.

The gene calls are TRBV7-2 and TRBJ2-1; TRBD1 agrees at 9 bases. CDR1 SGHTA and CDR2 FQGNSA come from the germline V gene. CDR3 length: 14 residues. With V trimmed by 8 bases and J by 5 bases, 7 bases remained unmatched. CDR3 region: CASSPGQGHNEQFF. CDR3 nucleotides: TGTGCCAGCTCCCCGGGACAGGGCCACAATGAGCAGTTCTTC.

The genes are TRBV6-5 and TRBJ1-2; tentative D call: TRBD1 (5 bases). The V end was cut by 8 bases, the J end by 3 bases, with 13 bases between. Germline CDR1 is MNHEY and CDR2 is SVGAGI. The CDR3 runs to 13 residues. The CDR3 reads CASSQPGYYGYTF. CDR3 sequence (DNA): TGTGCCAGCTCACAGCCAGGGTACTATGGCTACACCTTC.

This chain links TRBV9 with TRBJ2-5, with a possible D match to TRBD2 (6 bases). This CDR3 contains 16 residues. Trimming shortened V by 0 bases and J by 1 base, and 13 bases separated the two germline ends. CDR1 is SGDLS, CDR2 YYNGEE, per germline. CDR3 DNA sequence: TGTGCCAGCAGCGTAGATAGTGGGGGACTCCAAGAGACCCAGTACTTC. Protein sequence: CASSVDSGGLQETQYF.